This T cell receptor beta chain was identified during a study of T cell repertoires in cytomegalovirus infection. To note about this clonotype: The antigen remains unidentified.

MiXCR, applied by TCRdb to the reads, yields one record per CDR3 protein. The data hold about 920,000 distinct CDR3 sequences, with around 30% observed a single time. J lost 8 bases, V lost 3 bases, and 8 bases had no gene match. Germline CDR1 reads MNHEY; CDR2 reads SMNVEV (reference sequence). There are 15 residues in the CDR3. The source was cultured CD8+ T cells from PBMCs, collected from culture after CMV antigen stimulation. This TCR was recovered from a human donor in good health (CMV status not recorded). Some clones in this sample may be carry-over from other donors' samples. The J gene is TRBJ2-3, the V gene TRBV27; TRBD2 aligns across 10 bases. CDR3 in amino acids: CASSFGLAGASTQYF. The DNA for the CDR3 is TGTGCCAGCAGTTTCGGGCTAGCGGGGGCAAGTACGCAGTATTTT.